The rows below give T cell receptor beta chains drawn from one sample of a study of blood T cell repertoires in COVID-19. Repertoires were generated with immunoSEQ multiplex PCR, while TCRdb's copy carries only in-frame clones and drops some. The table includes tens of thousands of clones, around 84% detected once. The specimen sequenced was peripheral blood. The receptor set was obtained from a man in his forties or fifties with acute or convalescent COVID-19. Each CDR3 is given with its conserved first and last residue. Each record gives: CDR3 DNA, CDR3 protein, D gene, clone size, J gene, V gene. A D gene is named only where the DNA matches it firmly. Rows may omit the clone size; those that give it use once, few, many or a size class.

CDR3 DNA: TGTGCCAGCAGTTTAGCGGGGGCGGCAGTAGAGCAGTTCTTC
CDR3 protein: CASSLAGAAVEQFF
D gene: NA
clone size: NA
J gene: TRBJ2-1
V gene: TRBV27

CDR3 DNA: TGTGCCAGTTCTATAGCGTCCTACAATGAGCAGTTCTTC
CDR3 protein: CASSIASYNEQFF
D gene: NA
clone size: NA
J gene: TRBJ2-1
V gene: TRBV14

CDR3 DNA: TGTGCCAGCAGTGGACAGGGTGGTCGCGGGCAGCCCCAGCATTTT
CDR3 protein: CASSGQGGRGQPQHF
D gene: TRBD1
clone size: NA
J gene: TRBJ1-5
V gene: TRBV2

CDR3 DNA: TGTGCCAGTAGTATTAGCAGCGGGGGGGCGGAGACCCAGTACTTC
CDR3 protein: CASSISSGGAETQYF
D gene: TRBD2
clone size: few
J gene: TRBJ2-5
V gene: TRBV19

CDR3 DNA: TGCGCCAGCAGTGATGGAGGGAACACCGGGGAGCTGTTTTTT
CDR3 protein: CASSDGGNTGELFF
D gene: NA
clone size: medium-sized
J gene: TRBJ2-2
V gene: TRBV10-2

CDR3 DNA: TGTGCCAGCAGCTTTCGTACAGGGAAGCCCCAGCATTTT
CDR3 protein: CASSFRTGKPQHF
D gene: NA
clone size: NA
J gene: TRBJ1-5
V gene: TRBV5-8

CDR3 DNA: TGTGCCACCAGGGGTTCGGGTGAAAAACTGTTTTTT
CDR3 protein: CATRGSGEKLFF
D gene: NA
clone size: NA
J gene: TRBJ1-4
V gene: TRBV15

CDR3 DNA: TGTGCCAGCAGTGAAAGCGGGAGCCCCTACGAGCAGTACTTC
CDR3 protein: CASSESGSPYEQYF
D gene: TRBD2
clone size: NA
J gene: TRBJ2-7
V gene: TRBV6-1

CDR3 DNA: TGTGCCAGCAAGGTAGGGAGCGGGAGAATCGAGCAGTTCTTC
CDR3 protein: CASKVGSGRIEQFF
D gene: TRBD2
clone size: NA
J gene: TRBJ2-1
V gene: TRBV27

CDR3 DNA: TGCGCCAGCAGCTGGGGAGGACAGGGAAGCTATGGCTACACCTTC
CDR3 protein: CASSWGGQGSYGYTF
D gene: TRBD1
clone size: NA
J gene: TRBJ1-2
V gene: TRBV5-1

CDR3 DNA: TGTGCCAGTAGTAATGTCGACGGGATACCTGAAGCTTTCTTT
CDR3 protein: CASSNVDGIPEAFF
D gene: NA
clone size: NA
J gene: TRBJ1-1
V gene: TRBV19

CDR3 DNA: TGTGCCAGTGCGGAAACGGCAGTCACTAATGAAAAACTGTTTTTT
CDR3 protein: CASAETAVTNEKLFF
D gene: NA
clone size: NA
J gene: TRBJ1-4
V gene: TRBV19

CDR3 DNA: TGTGCCAGCAGCCTACCGGACAGAAATCAGCCCCAGCATTTT
CDR3 protein: CASSLPDRNQPQHF
D gene: NA
clone size: NA
J gene: TRBJ1-5
V gene: TRBV6-5

CDR3 DNA: TGTGCCAGCAGCGTAGGGGACAGGGGGAGGAAGACTGAAGCTTTCTTT
CDR3 protein: CASSVGDRGRKTEAFF
D gene: TRBD1
clone size: NA
J gene: TRBJ1-1
V gene: TRBV9

CDR3 DNA: TGTGCCAGCACCTGGACAGACACTGAAGCTTTCTTT
CDR3 protein: CASTWTDTEAFF
D gene: NA
clone size: NA
J gene: TRBJ1-1
V gene: TRBV12-3/TRBV12-4

CDR3 DNA: TGCGCCAGCAGCTTGGCACTAGCTGGCTACAATGAGCAGTTCTTC
CDR3 protein: CASSLALAGYNEQFF
D gene: NA
clone size: NA
J gene: TRBJ2-1
V gene: TRBV5-1

CDR3 DNA: TGTGCTAGTGGTACCGACAGGACAGATGGCTACACCTTC
CDR3 protein: CASGTDRTDGYTF
D gene: NA
clone size: NA
J gene: TRBJ1-2
V gene: TRBV12-5

CDR3 DNA: TGTGCCAGCAGTTACTCCGGACTAGCGGGAGTTGGTGAGCAGTACTTC
CDR3 protein: CASSYSGLAGVGEQYF
D gene: TRBD2
clone size: NA
J gene: TRBJ2-7
V gene: TRBV6-5